This T cell receptor (beta chain) was obtained from a study of vaccination effects on CD4 cells after COVID-19. Study outcomes and limitations: In healthy vaccinees, only 1 of 255 vaccine-induced clones cross-reacted with common cold coronaviruses. Clones that were induced by infection or by vaccine showed marked contraction late after vaccination.

As for this clone: The antigen remains undetermined.

Before sequencing took place, the ViraFEST assay used viral peptide pools to expand antigen-specific CD4+ T cells. After around nine days in culture, the CD4+ T cells were isolated. Half the medium was replaced with IL-2 medium on days 3 and 7. This CDR3 has 12 residues. Trimming left V 5 bases short and J 9 bases short, with 14 bases between. Germline V gene sequence: CDR1 SNHLY, CDR2 FYNNEI. Produced via immunoSEQ multiplex PCR; TCRdb's table is partial and in-frame only. This table holds tens of thousands of clones, about 70% found once. This clonotype originated in a human donor who received a COVID-19 vaccine. Sequencing used CD4+ T cells from PBMCs cultured with HCoV-229E spike peptides, obtained before COVID-19 vaccination. The V and J genes are TRBV2 and TRBJ2-7; TRBD2 is a possible D gene (6 bases). CDR3 region: CASSPGAGGQYV. CDR3 DNA sequence: TGTGCCAGCAGTCCGGGCGCCGGGGGGCAGTACGTC.